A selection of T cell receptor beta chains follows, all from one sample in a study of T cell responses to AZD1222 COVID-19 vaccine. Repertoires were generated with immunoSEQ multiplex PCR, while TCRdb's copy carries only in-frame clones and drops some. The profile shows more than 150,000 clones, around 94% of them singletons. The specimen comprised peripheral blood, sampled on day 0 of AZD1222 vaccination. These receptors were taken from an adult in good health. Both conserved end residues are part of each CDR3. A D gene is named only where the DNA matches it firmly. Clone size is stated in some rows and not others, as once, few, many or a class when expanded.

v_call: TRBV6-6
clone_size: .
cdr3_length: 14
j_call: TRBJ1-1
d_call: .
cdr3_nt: TGTGCCAGCCAGACAGGAGCCATGAACACTGAAGCTTTCTTT
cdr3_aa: CASQTGAMNTEAFF

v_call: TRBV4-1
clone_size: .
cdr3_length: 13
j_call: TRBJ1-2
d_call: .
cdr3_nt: TGCGCCAGCAGCGCTCAAGGGGTTGGCGGCTACACCTTC
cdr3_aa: CASSAQGVGGYTF

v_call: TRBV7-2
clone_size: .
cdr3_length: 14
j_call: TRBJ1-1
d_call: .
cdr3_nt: TGTGCCAGCAGCCTCACGGGGGAGCACACTGAAGCTTTCTTT
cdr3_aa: CASSLTGEHTEAFF

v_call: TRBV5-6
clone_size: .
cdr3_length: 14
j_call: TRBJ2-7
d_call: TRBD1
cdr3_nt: TGTGCCAGCAGCCTGCAGGGGGAGACCGGGGAGCAGTACTTC
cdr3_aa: CASSLQGETGEQYF

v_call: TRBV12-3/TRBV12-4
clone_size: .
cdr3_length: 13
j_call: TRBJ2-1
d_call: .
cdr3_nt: TGTGCCAGCACACGGAACTCCTACAATGAGCAGTTCTTC
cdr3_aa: CASTRNSYNEQFF

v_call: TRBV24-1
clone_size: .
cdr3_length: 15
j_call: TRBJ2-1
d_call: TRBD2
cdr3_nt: TGTGCCACCAGTGGTCCGACTAGCGGAGACAATGAGCAGTTCTTC
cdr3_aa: CATSGPTSGDNEQFF

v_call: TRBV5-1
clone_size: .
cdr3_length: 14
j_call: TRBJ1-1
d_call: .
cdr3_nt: TGCGCCAGCAGCTTGTCGTCCTCGAACACTGAAGCTTTCTTT
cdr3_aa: CASSLSSSNTEAFF

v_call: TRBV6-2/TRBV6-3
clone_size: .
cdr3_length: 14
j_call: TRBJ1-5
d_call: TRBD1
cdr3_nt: TGTGCCAGCAGCTTGACAGGGACCAGTCAGCCCCAGCATTTT
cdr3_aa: CASSLTGTSQPQHF

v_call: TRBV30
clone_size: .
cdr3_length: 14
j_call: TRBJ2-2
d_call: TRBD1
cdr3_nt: TGTGCCTGGAGTGTACGACAGGGCACCGGGGAGCTGTTTTTT
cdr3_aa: CAWSVRQGTGELFF

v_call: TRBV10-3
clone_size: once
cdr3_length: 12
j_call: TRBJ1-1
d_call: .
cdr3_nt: TGTGCCATCAGCGGACAGAACACTGAAGCTTTCTTT
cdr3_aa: CAISGQNTEAFF

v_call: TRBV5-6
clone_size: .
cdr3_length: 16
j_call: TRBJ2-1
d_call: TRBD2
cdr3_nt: TGTGCCAGCAGCTTTTTCGGGACTAGCGAGTACAATGAGCAGTTCTTC
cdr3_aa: CASSFFGTSEYNEQFF

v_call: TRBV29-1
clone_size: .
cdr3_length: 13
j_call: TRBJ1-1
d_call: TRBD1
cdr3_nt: TGCAGCGCAACTGACAGGGTTAACACTGAAGCTTTCTTT
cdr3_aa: CSATDRVNTEAFF

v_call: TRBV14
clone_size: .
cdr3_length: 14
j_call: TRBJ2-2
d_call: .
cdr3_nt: TGTGCCAGCAGCCAAGACACCTGGGGCGGGGAGCTGTTTTTT
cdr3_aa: CASSQDTWGGELFF

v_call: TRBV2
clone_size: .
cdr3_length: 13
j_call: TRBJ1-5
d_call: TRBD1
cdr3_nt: TGTGCCAGCATGGACAGGACTAATCAGCCCCAGCATTTT
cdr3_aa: CASMDRTNQPQHF

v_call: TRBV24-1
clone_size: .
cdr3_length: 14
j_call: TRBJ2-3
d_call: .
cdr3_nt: TGTGCCACCAGTGGGGCAACTACACAGCGTACGCAGTATTTT
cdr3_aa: CATSGATTQRTQYF

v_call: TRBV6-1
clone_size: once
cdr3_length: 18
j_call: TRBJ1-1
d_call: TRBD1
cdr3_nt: TGTGCCAGCAGTGACGAATACAGGGGGCGCGAGGGGAGAAGGGAAGCTTTCTTT
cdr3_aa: CASSDEYRGREGRREAFF

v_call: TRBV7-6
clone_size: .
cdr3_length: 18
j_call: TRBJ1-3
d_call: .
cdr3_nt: TGTGCCAGCAGCTTGGGGATTACCCCGAAAGAGTCTGGAAACACCATATATTTT
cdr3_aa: CASSLGITPKESGNTIYF

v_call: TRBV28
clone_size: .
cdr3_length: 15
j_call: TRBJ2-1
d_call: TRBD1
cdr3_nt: TGTGCCAGCAGGGCCTCAGGGGGCCTCTACAATGAGCAGTTCTTC
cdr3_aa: CASRASGGLYNEQFF

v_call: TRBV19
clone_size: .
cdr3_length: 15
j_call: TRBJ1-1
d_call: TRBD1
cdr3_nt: TGTGCCAGTAGCGAACAGGGGATTCGCCACACTGAAGCTTTCTTT
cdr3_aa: CASSEQGIRHTEAFF

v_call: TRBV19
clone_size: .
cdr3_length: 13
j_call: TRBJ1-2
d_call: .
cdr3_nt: TGTGCCAGTAGTAATACAGGGTTCCGCGGCTACACCTTC
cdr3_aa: CASSNTGFRGYTF

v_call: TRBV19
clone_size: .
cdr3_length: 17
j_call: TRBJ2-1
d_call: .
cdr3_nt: TGTGCCAGTTCCCAAGCGGAGGCTAACGTTTTCTACAATGAGCAGTTCTTC
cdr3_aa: CASSQAEANVFYNEQFF

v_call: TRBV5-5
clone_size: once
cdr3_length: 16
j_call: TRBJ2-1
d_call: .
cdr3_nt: TGTGCCAGCAGCTTACGTCCAGGGAGCTCCTACAATGAGCAGTTCTTC
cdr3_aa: CASSLRPGSSYNEQFF

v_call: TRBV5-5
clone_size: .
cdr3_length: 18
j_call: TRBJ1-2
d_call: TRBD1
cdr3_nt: TGTGCCAGCAGCTTGGTTCTACCACTAGAACAGGGGTCCTATGGCTACACCTTC
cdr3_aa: CASSLVLPLEQGSYGYTF

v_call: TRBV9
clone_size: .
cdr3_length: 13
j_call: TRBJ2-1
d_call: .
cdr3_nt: TGTGCCAGCAGCGTAGTCTCCTACAATGAGCAGTTCTTC
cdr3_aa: CASSVVSYNEQFF

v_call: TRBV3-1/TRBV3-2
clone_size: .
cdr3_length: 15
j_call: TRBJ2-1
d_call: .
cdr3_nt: TGTGCCAGCAGCCTTCAGGGGCTACACTACAATGAGCAGTTCTTC
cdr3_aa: CASSLQGLHYNEQFF

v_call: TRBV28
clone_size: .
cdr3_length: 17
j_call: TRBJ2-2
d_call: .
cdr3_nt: TGTGCCAGCAGTTTACCCCCGCAGGGGCCGAACACCGGGGAGCTGTTTTTT
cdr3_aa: CASSLPPQGPNTGELFF

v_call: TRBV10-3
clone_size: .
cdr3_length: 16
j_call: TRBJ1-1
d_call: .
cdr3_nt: TGTGCCATCAGTGATGCCCTTTGGCATATGTACACTGAAGCTTTCTTT
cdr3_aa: CAISDALWHMYTEAFF

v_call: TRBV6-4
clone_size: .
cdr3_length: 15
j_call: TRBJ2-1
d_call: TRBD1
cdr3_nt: TGTGCCAGCAGTGACGGGGGACAGGATTACAATGAGCAGTTCTTC
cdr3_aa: CASSDGGQDYNEQFF

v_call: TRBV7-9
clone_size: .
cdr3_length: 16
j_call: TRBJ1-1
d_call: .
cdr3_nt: TGTGCCAGCAGCTTAGCTTCCACAGGATCCATTAATGGAGCTTTCTTT
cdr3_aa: CASSLASTGSINGAFF

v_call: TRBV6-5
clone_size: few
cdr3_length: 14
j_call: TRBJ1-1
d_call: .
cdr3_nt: TGTGCCAGCAGTTACTTCCTCCTGGGTGACGAAGCTTTCTTT
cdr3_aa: CASSYFLLGDEAFF

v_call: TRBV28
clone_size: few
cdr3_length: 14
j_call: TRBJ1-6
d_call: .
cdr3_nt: TGTGCCAGCAGTTTTCGGGGGGATTCCTCACCCCTCCACTTT
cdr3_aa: CASSFRGDSSPLHF

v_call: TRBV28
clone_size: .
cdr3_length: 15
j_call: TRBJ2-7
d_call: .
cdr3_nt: TGTGCCAGCAGTAAGTCAAGGGGGACATCCTACGAGCAGTACTTC
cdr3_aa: CASSKSRGTSYEQYF

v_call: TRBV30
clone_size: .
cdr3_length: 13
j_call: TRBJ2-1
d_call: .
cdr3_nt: TGTGCCTGGGAGGACTGGAGGACCAATGAGCAGTTCTTC
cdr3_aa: CAWEDWRTNEQFF

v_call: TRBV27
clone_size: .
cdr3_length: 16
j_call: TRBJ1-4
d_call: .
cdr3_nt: TGTGCCAGCAGAGCGATCCATGGTTCAACTAATGAAAAACTGTTTTTT
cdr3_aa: CASRAIHGSTNEKLFF

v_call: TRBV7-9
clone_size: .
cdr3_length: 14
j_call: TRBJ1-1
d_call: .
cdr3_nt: TGTGCCAGCAGCTTCATCGGTAGAATGGCTGAAGCTTTCTTT
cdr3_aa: CASSFIGRMAEAFF

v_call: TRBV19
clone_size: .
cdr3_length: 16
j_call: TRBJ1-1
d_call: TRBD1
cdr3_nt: TGTGCCAGTTCAGCCGGGACAGGGGCTAAGAACACTGAAGCTTTCTTT
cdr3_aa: CASSAGTGAKNTEAFF

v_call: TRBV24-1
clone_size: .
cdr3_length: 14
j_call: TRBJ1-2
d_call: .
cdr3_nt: TGTGCCACCAGTGATACGGGACGGAGCTATGGCTACACCTTC
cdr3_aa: CATSDTGRSYGYTF

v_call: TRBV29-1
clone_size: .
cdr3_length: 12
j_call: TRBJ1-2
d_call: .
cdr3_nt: TGCAGCGCTGAGGAGGGAAACTATGGCTACACCTTC
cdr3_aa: CSAEEGNYGYTF

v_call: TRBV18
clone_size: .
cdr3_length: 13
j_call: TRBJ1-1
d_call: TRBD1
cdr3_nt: TGTGCCAGCTCACTATCAGGGGGCACTGAAGCTTTCTTT
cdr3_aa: CASSLSGGTEAFF

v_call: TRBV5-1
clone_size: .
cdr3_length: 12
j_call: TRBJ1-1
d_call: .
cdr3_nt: TGCGCCAGCAGCTTGGTCGACACTGAAGCTTTCTTT
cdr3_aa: CASSLVDTEAFF

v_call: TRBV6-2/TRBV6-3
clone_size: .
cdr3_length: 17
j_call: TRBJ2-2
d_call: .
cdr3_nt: TGTGCCAGCAGTTGGGTGGAGACAGGCGCGAACACCGGGGAGCTGTTTTTT
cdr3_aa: CASSWVETGANTGELFF

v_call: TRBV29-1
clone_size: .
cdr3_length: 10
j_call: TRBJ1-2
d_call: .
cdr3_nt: TGCAGCGGGTTTGCAGGAGGCTACACCTTC
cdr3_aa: CSGFAGGYTF

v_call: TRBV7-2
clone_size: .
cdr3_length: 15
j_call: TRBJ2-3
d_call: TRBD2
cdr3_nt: TGTGCCAGCACGGGGGGGGCCCGTCTCACAGATACGCAGTATTTT
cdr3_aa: CASTGGARLTDTQYF

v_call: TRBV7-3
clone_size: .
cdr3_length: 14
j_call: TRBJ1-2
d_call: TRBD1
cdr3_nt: TGTGCCAGCAGCTCCGGACAGGGGGCGGATGGCTACACCTTC
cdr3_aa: CASSSGQGADGYTF

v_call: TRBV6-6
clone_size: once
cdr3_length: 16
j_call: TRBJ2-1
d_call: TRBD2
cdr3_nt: TGTGCCAGCAGCCCCGACCCGGGAGGGCCCTCCAATGAGCAGTTCTTC
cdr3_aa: CASSPDPGGPSNEQFF